This T cell receptor (beta chain) is drawn from a study of OX40 agonist ivuxolimab in advanced cancers. As for the study more broadly: Ivuxolimab, which targeted the costimulatory receptor OX40 (CD134), was an agonistic, fully human IgG2 monoclonal antibody. Intravenous ivuxolimab was administered to patients every 2 weeks at six dose levels: 0.01, 0.1, 0.3, 1.5, 3 and 10 mg/kg. Among the approximately 50 dose-escalation patients, approximately 20 had hepatocellular carcinoma, 15 or so melanoma, 9 renal cell carcinoma and 9 head and neck cancer. In the dose-escalation cohort, roughly 80% of patients were male, and the mean age was approximately 60 years, with a range of roughly 20 to 85. Patients were allowed to have had prior anti-PD-1, anti-PD-L1 or anti-CTLA-4 therapy, and roughly 40% of the dose-escalation patients had been treated with checkpoint inhibitors. Partial responses occurred in three dose-escalation patients: two with cutaneous melanoma and one with hepatocellular carcinoma. Peripheral TCRbeta sequencing was intended to test whether TCR sequence diversity was altered and clonal T-cell expansion was caused by ivuxolimab. The paper describes the monotherapy dose-escalation part (N of about 54 patients) of the phase I trial of ivuxolimab.

For sequencing of the TCRbeta CDR3 region, genomic DNA was extracted from the sorted cells. The immunoSEQ Assay was used to sequence the TCRbeta CDR3 regions. As stored in TCRdb, this immuneACCESS dataset retains in-frame rearrangements with V and J assigned. A fraction of the clones does not appear; measured against another copy, unresolved V genes explain less than half of the discrepancy, and the remainder lacks a known reason. Here the sample has tens of thousands of clones; about 90% occur a single time. The top ten constitute around 28% of the sample. A remark on this clone: It lacks a known antigen. Qualities for individual bases were not recorded, and no much larger clone is one base off.

The trial excluded patients who had a history of autoimmune disease or were on systemic immunosuppression. Peripheral blood for TCR sequencing was collected from all dose cohorts at baseline, on cycle 4 day 1, and on cycle 7 day 1. Samples came from an open-label, multicenter, first-in-human phase I dose-escalation trial of ivuxolimab. Adults with locally advanced or metastatic melanoma, renal cell carcinoma, hepatocellular carcinoma or head and neck squamous cell carcinoma were enrolled in the trial. Before TCR sequencing, CD4+ and CD8+ T cells were separately sorted from peripheral blood. The investigation overall reported the following: Low levels of normalized T-cell clonal expansion were also seen in some nonresponding patients. The antigen specificity of the clonally expanded peripheral T cells was not determined. After ivuxolimab, CD8+ T cells had more expanded clones than CD4+ T cells on average. Partial responders in the 0.1-3.0 mg/kg groups had among the lowest normalized peripheral clonal expansion, especially among CD8+ T cells. At doses of 0.1 to 3.0 mg/kg, clonal expansion of both CD4+ and CD8+ T cells in blood was seen between baseline and week 6.

Between the V and J ends, shortened by 7 bases and 2 bases respectively, the junction contains 15 bases. From the cysteine up to the phenylalanine, the CDR3 has a length of 15 residues. Only the CDR3 DNA is retained, 45 bases long and in frame from the first base. The germline V gene (reference sequence) provides CDR1 MNHEY and CDR2 SMNVEV. This clonotype was sampled from an adult with an advanced solid tumor such as melanoma, head and neck, liver or kidney cancer. The source material was CD4+ or CD8+ T cells sorted from blood, sampled in a trial of the OX40 agonist ivuxolimab. The receptor chain draws on TRBV27 and TRBJ2-1; TRBD2 is a weak D gene call, 6 bases matching. The DNA is as follows: TGTGCCAGCACGTACGGGACTGAGCCCTACAATGAGCAGTTCTTC. The encoded protein is CASTYGTEPYNEQFF.